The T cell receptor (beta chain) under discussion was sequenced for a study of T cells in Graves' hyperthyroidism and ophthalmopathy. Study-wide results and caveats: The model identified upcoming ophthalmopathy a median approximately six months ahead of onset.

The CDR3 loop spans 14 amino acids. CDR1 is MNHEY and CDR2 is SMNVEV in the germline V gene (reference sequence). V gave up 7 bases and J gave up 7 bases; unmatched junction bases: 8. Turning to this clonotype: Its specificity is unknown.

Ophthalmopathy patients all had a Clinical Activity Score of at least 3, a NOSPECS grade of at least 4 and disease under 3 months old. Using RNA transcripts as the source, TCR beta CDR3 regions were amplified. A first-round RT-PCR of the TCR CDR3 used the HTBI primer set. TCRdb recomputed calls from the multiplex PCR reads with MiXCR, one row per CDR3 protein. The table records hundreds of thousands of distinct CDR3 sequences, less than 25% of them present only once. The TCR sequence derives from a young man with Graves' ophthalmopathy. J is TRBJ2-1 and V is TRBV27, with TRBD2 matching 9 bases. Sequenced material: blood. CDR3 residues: CASIPAGGHNEQFF. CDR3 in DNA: TGTGCCAGCATCCCAGCGGGAGGACATAATGAGCAGTTCTTC.